The 19 T cell receptor beta chains in this list originate from one sample, sequenced in a study of shared clonotypes between healthy human individuals. Data came from immunoSEQ multiplex PCR; TCRdb stores just in-frame clones and leaves some out. Among 110,000 or so clones listed, roughly 70% were seen once. Sample: memory CD8+ T cells sorted from blood. Subset defined: CD45RO+ cells pooled with CCR7-negative TemRA cells. The source is a woman under 40 in good health.

V and J are TRBV27 and TRBJ1-1; 7 bases agree with TRBD1. Germline assignment: CDR1 MNHEY and CDR2 SMNVEV (reference sequence). CDR3 size: 15 residues. Trimming cost V 6 bases and J 4 bases; bases outside gene matches: 11. CDR3 sequence: CASRETPTGSTEAFF. DNA of the CDR3: TGTGCCAGCAGAGAGACCCCGACAGGGAGCACTGAAGCTTTCTTT.

The V gene is TRBV14, the J gene TRBJ2-1, with D possibly being TRBD1 or TRBD2 (6 bases each). This CDR3 has 15 residues. CDR1 is SGHDN and CDR2 is FVKESK in the germline V gene. The ends were cut back, 4 bases at V and 8 bases at J, with 18 bases in the middle. CDR3: CASSPTSSGGYEQFF. Here the CDR3 DNA reads TGTGCCAGCAGCCCCACTTCTTCCGGGGGCTATGAGCAGTTCTTC.

This chain joins TRBV11-2 and TRBJ2-2; unclear D gene. This CDR3 is built from 19 residues. The germline gives CDR1 SGHAT, CDR2 FQNNGV. V was clipped by 1 base and J by 1 base, with 19 bases between them. This chain's CDR3 is CASSLGGRAASGNTGELFF. CDR3 DNA: TGTGCCAGCAGCTTAGGGGGTAGGGCGGCCTCGGGGAACACCGGGGAGCTGTTTTTT. The full variable domain, rest sourced from reference TRBV11-2 and TRBJ2-2, is EAGVAQSPRYKIIEKRQSVAFWCNPISGHATLYWYQQILGQGPKLLIQFQNNGVVDDSQLPKDRFSAERLKGVDSTLKIQPAKLEDSAVYLCASSLGGRAASGNTGELFFGEGSRLTVL.

This clone was seen at least ten times. V and J are TRBV9 and TRBJ1-1, with 9 bases matching TRBD1. This CDR3 is built from 14 residues. With 0 bases clipped from V and 5 bases from J, the junction kept 2 bases outside the gene matches. Germline values: CDR1 SGDLS, CDR2 YYNGEE. CDR3 nucleotide sequence: TGTGCCAGCAGCGTAGGGACAGGGGAGACTGAAGCTTTCTTT. Translation gives CASSVGTGETEAFF. Drawing the rest from reference TRBV9 and TRBJ1-1, the complete variable domain is DSGVTQTPKHLITATGQRVTLRCSPRSGDLSVYWYQQSLDQGLQFLIQYYNGEERAKGNILERFSAQQFPDLHSELNLSSLELGDSALYFCASSVGTGETEAFFGQGTRLTVV.

This clone has more than one count but fewer than ten. The chain employs TRBV5-5 and TRBJ2-7, with 7 bases matching TRBD2. This CDR3 contains 14 residues. The germline gives CDR1 SGHKS, CDR2 YYEKEE (reference sequence). V shed 1 base and J 4 bases; nucleotides not matched to a gene: 5. CDR3 sequence: CASSLFAGAYEQYF. The CDR3, as DNA: TGTGCCAGCAGCTTGTTCGCGGGAGCGTACGAGCAGTACTTC.

In this sample, this clone turned up many times. A single base is all that separates this from a far larger clone, so a read error is likely. Other DNA sequences in this specimen translate into the identical CDR3. This chain connects TRBV5-2 to TRBJ2-7; whether TRBD2, the table's D call, matches the DNA was not checked. TRBV5-2 is noted as a pseudogene. This CDR3 contains 16 residues. The CDR3 nucleotides read TGTGCCAGCAGCCAAGGACTAGCGGTTTCATCCTACGAGCAGTACTTC. As protein: CASSQGLAVSSYEQYF.

A single count supports this clone. This rearrangement joins TRBV2 to TRBJ1-1; no clear D. V lost 6 bases and J 1 base, leaving 9 bases between the germline ends. This CDR3 comprises 13 residues. Germline lookup yields CDR1 SNHLY and CDR2 FYNNEI. CDR3 loop: CASSYGPNTEAFF. The CDR3 region has the DNA TGTGCCAGCAGCTATGGACCGAACACTGAAGCTTTCTTT. Complete variable domain (other parts from reference TRBV2 and TRBJ1-1): EPEVTQTPSHQVTQMGQEVILRCVPISNHLYFYWYRQILGQKVEFLVSFYNNEISEKSEIFDDQFSVERPDGSNFTLKIRSTKLEDSAMYFCASSYGPNTEAFFGQGTRLTVV.

Only a few counts were recorded for this clone. The chain combines TRBV7-6 with TRBJ1-3; possibly TRBD1 for D (6 bases). Per germline, CDR1 SGHVS and CDR2 FNYEAQ. The V end was cut by 1 base, the J end by 2 bases, with 12 bases between. CDR3 size: 16 residues. Written as DNA, the CDR3 is TGTGCCAGCAGCTTAGAGGTCGGGGGGCCTGGAAACACCATATATTTT. The encoded protein is CASSLEVGGPGNTIYF. Looking up the rest from reference TRBV7-6 and TRBJ1-3 gives the full variable domain: GAGVSQSPRYKVTKRGQDVALRCDPISGHVSLYWYRQALGQGPEFLTYFNYEAQQDKSGLPNDRFSAERPEGSISTLTIQRTEQRDSAMYRCASSLEVGGPGNTIYFGEGSWLTVV.

This clone was seen many times. The rearrangement uses TRBV25-1 and TRBJ2-3, with 9 bases fitting TRBD1. Germline assignment: CDR1 MGHDK and CDR2 SYGVNS. Trimming removed 6 bases from V and 3 bases from J; junction bases left unmatched: 7. The CDR3 spans 15 residues. This CDR3 reads CASRGTGGETDTQYF. CDR3 bases: TGTGCCAGCAGAGGTACAGGGGGCGAAACAGATACGCAGTATTTT.

This clone has just one count. The rearrangement uses TRBV19 and TRBJ2-1; D remains unclear. This CDR3 is built from 13 residues. Trimming left V 7 bases short and J 4 bases short, with 11 bases between. Germline assignment: CDR1 LNHDA and CDR2 SQIVND (reference sequence). The CDR3 nucleotides read TGTGCCAGTAACTTCCGGCCGTACAATGAGCAGTTCTTC. It encodes CASNFRPYNEQFF.

This clone occurred once. The V call is TRBV5-6, the J call TRBJ1-4; D unclear. Trimming stripped 2 bases from V and 8 bases from J, with 13 bases between. Germline loops: CDR1 SGHDT, CDR2 YYEEEE. This CDR3 comprises 14 residues. The CDR3: CASSFGTETEKLFF. In DNA form, the CDR3 reads TGTGCCAGCAGCTTCGGCACCGAGACGGAAAAACTGTTTTTT.

This clone was seen at least ten times. V usage is TRBV19 and J usage is TRBJ1-1; 9 nucleotides match TRBD1. The V and J ends lost 8 bases and 0 bases, in that order; junction bases with no gene match: 22. Germline loops: CDR1 LNHDA, CDR2 SQIVND (reference sequence). The CDR3 loop spans 20 amino acids. In nucleotides, the CDR3 is TGTGCCAGTTCTCTGGGGGGACAGGGTTTTCAAACGGTCCTGAACACTGAAGCTTTCTTT. As protein: CASSLGGQGFQTVLNTEAFF. The variable domain in full, completed from reference TRBV19 and TRBJ1-1, reads DGGITQSPKYLFRKEGQNVTLSCEQNLNHDAMYWYRQDPGQGLRLIYYSQIVNDFQKGDIAEGYSVSREKKESFPLTVTSAQKNPTAFYLCASSLGGQGFQTVLNTEAFFGQGTRLTVV.

This clone was seen a few times. The gene calls are TRBV19 and TRBJ1-4; D remains ambiguous. V gave up 4 bases and J gave up 5 bases, with 14 bases separating them. The CDR3 is 15 amino acids. In germline, CDR1 is LNHDA, CDR2 SQIVND (reference sequence). CDR3 nucleotides: TGTGCCAGTAGTACTACCGAGACGGAGAATGAAAAACTGTTTTTT. Translating it yields CASSTTETENEKLFF.

In its sample, this clone was seen a few times. The chain couples TRBV7-9 to TRBJ2-7; D perhaps matches TRBD2 (6 bases). V gave up 4 bases and J gave up 3 bases, with 13 bases separating them. Germline V lookup: CDR1 SEHNR, CDR2 FQNEAQ (reference sequence). The CDR3 runs 14 residues. The CDR3 loop is CASSSSSAVYEQYF. The CDR3 DNA sequence: TGTGCCAGCAGCTCCTCTAGCGCCGTCTACGAGCAGTACTTC.

In this sample, this clone turned up a few times. The rearrangement joins TRBV7-9 to TRBJ1-6; D call uncertain. CDR1 SEHNR and CDR2 FQNEAQ come from the germline V gene (reference sequence). Trimming shortened V by 2 bases and J by 6 bases, and 2 bases separated the two germline ends. This CDR3 contains 12 residues. The CDR3 sequence is CASSLSNSPLHF. CDR3 nucleotides: TGTGCCAGCAGCTTAAGTAATTCACCCCTCCACTTT.

In its sample, this clone was seen a few times. The gene calls are TRBV25-1 and TRBJ2-2, with TRBD2 as a possible D gene (6 bases). CDR1 and CDR2 (germline): MGHDK, SYGVNS. V was trimmed by 3 bases and J by 5 bases, leaving 13 bases between them. The CDR3 covers 15 residues. CDR3 in DNA: TGTGCCAGCAGTGAGGAGGGTGACTGGACCGGGGAGCTGTTTTTT. It translates to CASSEEGDWTGELFF.

V gene TRBV11-3 combines with J gene TRBJ2-1; D is possibly TRBD2 (6 bases). The V gene lost 3 bases and the J gene lost 5 bases, with 14 bases spanning the gap. Germline CDR1 reads SGHNT; CDR2 reads YENEEA. This CDR3 is 15 amino acids long. CDR3 sequence: CASSFAASANNEQFF. CDR3 coding DNA: TGTGCCAGCAGCTTCGCGGCTAGCGCTAACAATGAGCAGTTCTTC. The variable domain in full, completed from reference TRBV11-3 and TRBJ2-1, reads EAGVVQSPRYKIIEKKQPVAFWCNPISGHNTLYWYLQNLGQGPELLIRYENEEAVDDSQLPKDRFSAERLKGVDSTLKIQPAELGDSAVYLCASSFAASANNEQFFGPGTRLTVL.

V is TRBV2 and J is TRBJ1-2, with no clear D. The V end lost 1 base, the J end lost 7 bases, and 19 bases lay between the germline ends. This CDR3 comprises 16 residues. Per germline, CDR1 SNHLY and CDR2 FYNNEI. CDR3 in amino acids: CASSEGVWTPKVGYTF. The CDR3 bases are TGTGCCAGCAGTGAAGGCGTTTGGACCCCGAAGGTTGGCTACACCTTC.

This clone was seen more than once but under ten times. The chain links TRBV27 to TRBJ2-7, with no clear D. Per the germline V gene, CDR1 is MNHEY and CDR2 is SMNVEV (reference sequence). CDR3 length: 15 residues. The germline V and J ends were trimmed by 4 bases and 5 bases, with 18 bases remaining between them. CDR3 DNA: TGTGCCAGCAGTTCAACCCCGGGCCCCTTGGACGAGCAGTACTTC. Protein: CASSSTPGPLDEQYF.